These 9 T cell receptor beta chains were all obtained from the same sample, sequenced in a study of blood T cell repertoires in COVID-19. The assay was immunoSEQ multiplex PCR, and TCRdb's table has in-frame clones only and misses some. The top ten hold 3% to 4% of the sample, which has under 100,000 clones, roughly 89% seen once. The sequencing input was peripheral blood. The receptors stem from a woman in her 70s with acute or convalescent COVID-19.

The V and J genes are TRBV6-5 and TRBJ1-5; tentatively, D is TRBD1 (6 bases). Trimming left V 8 bases short and J 4 bases short, with 12 bases between. The CDR3 loop spans 13 amino acids. The V gene's germline CDR1 is MNHEY and CDR2 SVGAGI. CDR3 in amino acids: CASGWDTNQPQHF. The CDR3 DNA reads TGTGCCAGCGGATGGGACACGAATCAGCCCCAGCATTTT.

This chain uses TRBV20-1 with TRBJ2-2; TRBD1 might be the D (5 bases). The V end was cut by 3 bases, the J end by 5 bases, with 16 bases between. Germline V gene sequence: CDR1 DFQATT, CDR2 SNEGSKA (reference sequence). This CDR3 is built from 15 residues. The CDR3 region has the DNA TGCAGTGCTAGTTCCGTCAGGGAATTAACCGGGGAGCTGTTTTTT. Residues: CSASSVRELTGELFF.

The genes are TRBV6-4 and TRBJ2-2; 8 nucleotides match TRBD1. This CDR3 is 15 amino acids long. V lost 6 bases and J lost 1; bases outside the gene matches: 4. Germline values: CDR1 MRHNA, CDR2 SNTAGT. CDR3 sequence: CASSPGTGNTGELFF. The CDR3 DNA reads as TGTGCCAGCAGCCCGGGGACAGGGAACACCGGGGAGCTGTTTTTT.

This chain joins TRBV5-1 and TRBJ1-6, with a weak D call TRBD1 (6 bases). The CDR3 contains 14 residues. Between the trimmed V and J ends, which lost 0 bases and 9 bases, there was a span of 10 bases. Germline CDR1 and CDR2: SGHRS and YFSETQ. Here the CDR3 DNA reads TGCGCCAGCAGCTTGGGAGACAGGCCTTCACCCCTCCACTTT. This gives the protein CASSLGDRPSPLHF.

This chain links TRBV18 with TRBJ2-5; 7 bases are a match to TRBD1. The CDR3 runs to 13 residues. Germline V CDR1 and CDR2: KGHSH, LQKENI. V was pared by 7 bases and J by 2 bases, with 4 bases of the junction left unmatched. CDR3 coding DNA: TGTGCCAGCTGTGGGGGACAGCAAGAGACCCAGTACTTC. Residues: CASCGGQQETQYF.

This CDR3 is CSVAQGRGTEAFF. As DNA, the CDR3 is TGCAGCGTTGCACAAGGACGGGGCACTGAAGCTTTCTTT. The rearrangement uses TRBV29-1 and TRBJ1-1; D not certain. Germline lookup yields CDR1 SQVTM and CDR2 ANQGSEA. The CDR3 is 13 residues long. The V end was cut by 4 bases, the J end by 4 bases, with 13 bases between. Filled out from reference TRBV29-1 and TRBJ1-1, the complete variable domain reads SAVISQKPSRDICQRGTSLTIQCQVDSQVTMMFWYRQQPGQSLTLIATANQGSEATYESGFVIDKFPISRPNLTFSTLTVSNMSPEDSSIYLCSVAQGRGTEAFFGQGTRLTVV.

The chain couples TRBV28 to TRBJ2-7; a possible D gene is TRBD1 (5 bases). This CDR3 has 13 residues. The germline V gene has CDR1 MDHEN and CDR2 SYDVKM. V lost 6 bases to trimming and J lost 6 bases, with 15 bases between them. The CDR3 here is CASRLGQALEQYF. DNA of the CDR3: TGTGCCAGCAGGCTGGGGCAGGCACTCGAGCAGTACTTC.

This clone was picked up a small number of times. V usage is TRBV7-5 and J usage is TRBJ1-3; the D call TRBD1 from the table was never checked on the DNA. TRBV7-5 is annotated as a pseudogene. The CDR3 runs 17 residues. The CDR3 nucleotides are TGTGTCAGAAGCTCTCCGGGACAGGGGCTCTCTGGAAACACCATATATTTT. It is translated as CVRSSPGQGLSGNTIYF.

This chain links TRBV6-4 with TRBJ2-5; 10 bases align to TRBD2. Germline V gives CDR1 MRHNA, CDR2 SNTAGT. This CDR3 has 15 amino acids. J was trimmed by 1 base and V by 5 bases; bases with no gene match: 4. The DNA of the CDR3 is TGTGCCAGCAGTCAAGGGACTAGCGCCCAAGAGACCCAGTACTTC. Its translation is CASSQGTSAQETQYF.